This T cell receptor beta chain derives from a study of cytomegalovirus exposure and HLA in healthy donors. Study findings and constraints: A later analysis showed that HLA-associated TCR beta chains had undergone more clonal expansion than equally common others.

The CDR3 covers 12 residues. Deletions cut 7 bases from V and 6 bases from J, with 12 bases between. Germline CDR1 and CDR2: MGHDK and SYGVNS. The PCR employed 60 Vbeta primers together with 13 Jbeta primers. Sequencing was performed with immunoSEQ multiplex PCR; in TCRdb, only in-frame clones are kept and a portion is missing. The sample records around 150,000 clones, around 75% being singletons. As for this clone: Its antigen remains unidentified.

The clonotype originates from a human donor in good health. The material sequenced was PBMCs. V and J are TRBV25-1 and TRBJ1-1; no definite D call. This chain's CDR3 is CASNSYGAEAFF. In DNA form, the CDR3 reads TGTGCCAGCAACTCATACGGGGCTGAAGCTTTCTTT.